This entry lists 19 T cell receptor beta chains sequenced from one sample in a study of preoperative IRX-2 immunotherapy in early breast cancer. The data were produced by immunoSEQ multiplex PCR, yet TCRdb's version contains in-frame clones alone and is incomplete. Of approximately 24,000 clones listed, around 91% are singletons. Treatment indicated: preoperative locoregional IRX-2 cytokine immunotherapy. Sequenced here: tumor tissue, sampled after IRX-2 immunotherapy. These receptor sequences come from a human donor with breast cancer.

The rearrangement joins TRBV27 to TRBJ1-1, with 7 bases matching TRBD1. The CDR3 runs to 13 residues. The ends lost 4 bases at V and 1 base at J; junction bases unmatched: 0. Germline V gene sequence: CDR1 MNHEY, CDR2 SMNVEV (reference sequence). The CDR3 DNA reads as TGTGCCAGCAGTTACAGGGGGAACACTGAAGCTTTCTTT. It translates to CASSYRGNTEAFF.

Comment on this clone: Within the sample, other DNA sequences also encode this same CDR3. V is TRBV5-1 and J is TRBJ2-7; either TRBD1 or TRBD2 may supply D (5 bases each). The CDR3 loop spans 12 amino acids. Germline V gives CDR1 SGHRS, CDR2 YFSETQ. V was cut by 0 bases and J by 4 bases, with 5 bases left in between. The CDR3 region is CASSLGGYEQYF. For the CDR3, the DNA is TGCGCCAGCAGCTTGGGGGGGTACGAGCAGTACTTC.

This sequence joins TRBV27 and TRBJ1-2, with 7 positions matching TRBD1. Looked up from germline, CDR1 is MNHEY and CDR2 is SMNVEV (reference sequence). CDR3 size: 12 residues. V was clipped by 5 bases and J by 7 bases; unmatched bases: 4. CDR3 in amino acids: CASSLTGVGYTF. CDR3 nucleotides: TGTGCCAGCAGTCTTACAGGGGTTGGCTACACCTTC.

The chain uses TRBV2 and TRBJ1-5, with a tentative D call TRBD1 (6 bases). The V and J ends lost 2 bases and 3 bases respectively, with 8 bases between them. This CDR3 region has 14 residues. Germline V gene data show CDR1 as SNHLY and CDR2 as FYNNEI. The DNA for the CDR3 is TGTGCCAGCAGTGAACAGGGGTTCAATCAGCCCCAGCATTTT. This gives the protein CASSEQGFNQPQHF.

With regard to this clone: One junction end disagrees with the germline gene, perhaps due to a read error. The V and J genes are TRBV5-1 and TRBJ2-1, with D possibly matching TRBD1 (6 bases). Germline V lookup: CDR1 SGHRS, CDR2 YFSETQ. CDR3 length: 12 residues. The CDR3 region is CASGGSHNEQFF. The CDR3 bases are TGCGCCAGCGGGGGCTCCCACAATGAGCAGTTCTTC.

The genes are TRBV30 and TRBJ1-6; TRBD1 is a possible D gene (6 bases). The CDR3 spans 12 residues. Germline CDR1 GTSNPN, CDR2 SVGIG (reference sequence). V lost 5 bases and J 4 bases, leaving 6 bases between the germline ends. CDR3 bases: TGTGCCTGGGACAGGTATAATTCACCCCTCCACTTT. Translating it yields CAWDRYNSPLHF.

A few counts support this clone. The V call is TRBV5-1, the J call TRBJ2-6; unclear D gene. Germline CDR1 is SGHRS and CDR2 is YFSETQ. The CDR3 has 15 amino acids. V was shortened by 0 bases and J by 0 bases, with 4 bases between the two germline ends. CDR3 nucleotide sequence: TGCGCCAGCAGCTTGGGCAACTCTGGGGCCAACGTCCTGACTTTC. This gives the protein CASSLGNSGANVLTF.

The chain employs TRBV19 and TRBJ2-3; 11 bases are shared with TRBD1. V gave up 6 bases and J gave up 3 bases; unmatched junction bases: 2. Germline loops: CDR1 LNHDA, CDR2 SQIVND (reference sequence). The CDR3 has 14 residues. This CDR3 reads CASSRDRGTDTQYF. In DNA, the CDR3 is TGTGCCAGTAGCCGGGACAGGGGGACAGATACGCAGTATTTT.

The rearrangement joins TRBV6-5 to TRBJ1-3; D not certain. The CDR3 covers 14 residues. Germline loops: CDR1 MNHEY, CDR2 SVGAGI. Trimming shortened V by 4 bases and J by 1 base, and 8 bases separated the two germline ends. The DNA of the CDR3 is TGTGCCAGCAGTTTAGGAGGGTCTGGAAACACCATATATTTT. Encoded protein: CASSLGGSGNTIYF.

The chain links TRBV11-2 to TRBJ2-7; a weak D match, TRBD1 (6 bases). The germline V and J ends were trimmed by 5 bases and 4 bases, with 9 bases remaining between them. This CDR3 has 12 amino acids. From germline, CDR1 is SGHAT and CDR2 FQNNGV. The CDR3 coding sequence is TGTGCCAGCAGCCGAGGGGGTTACGAGCAGTACTTC. It is translated as CASSRGGYEQYF.

The V and J genes are TRBV27 and TRBJ1-6; possible D gene TRBD1, 5 bases. Germline lookup yields CDR1 MNHEY and CDR2 SMNVEV (reference sequence). Trimming stripped 3 bases from V and 6 bases from J, with 9 bases between. The CDR3 runs 14 residues. CDR3 loop: CASSLGQGNSPLHF. For the CDR3, the DNA is TGTGCCAGCAGTTTGGGGCAGGGTAATTCACCCCTCCACTTT.

This clone appeared a single time. This chain uses TRBV15 with TRBJ1-4; D not resolved. The germline CDR1 and CDR2 sequences are LNHNV and YYDKDF (reference sequence). This CDR3 region has 13 residues. With 3 bases removed from V and 13 bases from J, the gap between germline ends came to 15 bases. The CDR3 sequence is CATSSHRSSGLFF. The CDR3 nucleotides are TGTGCCACCAGCAGCCACCGGTCCTCGGGACTGTTTTTT. Complete variable domain (other parts from reference TRBV15 and TRBJ1-4): DAMVIQNPRYQVTQFGKPVTLSCSQTLNHNVMYWYQQKSSQAPKLLFHYYDKDFNNEADTPDNFQSRRPNTSFCFLDIRSPGLGDTAMYLCATSSHRSSGLFFGSGTQLSVL.

The genes are TRBV12-5 and TRBJ2-2, with D tentatively TRBD1 (5 bases). The CDR3 sequence is 14 residues long. Trimming stripped 6 bases from V and 4 bases from J, with 12 bases between. Germline CDR1 LGHNT, CDR2 FRNRAP. This CDR3 reads CASGPPDSTGELFF. The CDR3, as DNA: TGTGCTAGTGGCCCACCTGACAGCACCGGGGAGCTGTTTTTT.

This clone was recorded once. The chain is built from TRBV7-2 and TRBJ2-7; TRBD1 is a possible D gene (5 bases). V was pared by 5 bases and J by 0 bases, with 11 bases between. From germline, CDR1 is SGHTA and CDR2 FQGNSA. The CDR3 sequence is 14 residues long. CDR3 sequence reads: CASSARGGSYEQYF. In nucleotides, the CDR3 is TGTGCCAGCAGCGCAAGGGGCGGCTCCTACGAGCAGTACTTC.

The chain links TRBV27 to TRBJ2-7, with 8 bases fitting TRBD2. The germline V gene encodes CDR1 MNHEY and CDR2 SMNVEV (reference sequence). The CDR3 consists of 18 residues. Trimming took 5 bases from V and 1 from J; bases not matched to a gene: 16. The CDR3 is CASSTRERSGGGSYEQYF. CDR3 in DNA: TGTGCCAGCAGTACCAGGGAACGTAGCGGCGGGGGGTCCTACGAGCAGTACTTC.

This clone has a handful of counts. This chain links TRBV11-2 with TRBJ1-1; D remains ambiguous. This CDR3 has 12 amino acids. Trimming stripped 0 bases from V and 7 bases from J, with 6 bases between. Germline assignment: CDR1 SGHAT and CDR2 FQNNGV. The CDR3 region is CASSLEQREAFF. The CDR3 bases are TGTGCCAGCAGCTTAGAACAACGTGAAGCTTTCTTT.

The V gene is TRBV5-6, the J gene TRBJ2-7; no definite D call. The V end lost 4 bases, the J end lost 2 bases, and 4 bases lay between the germline ends. The CDR3 covers 11 residues. The germline V gene encodes CDR1 SGHDT and CDR2 YYEEEE. CDR3 in DNA: TGTGCCAGCAGCGGAGCCTACGAGCAGTACTTC. Its translation: CASSGAYEQYF.

This clone was detected once. This chain connects TRBV18 to TRBJ1-2, with 9 bases lining up with TRBD1. CDR3 length: 16 amino acids. Germline trimming cut 5 bases from V and 0 bases from J; bases unmatched to any gene: 7. Germline V gene lookup returns CDR1 KGHSH and CDR2 LQKENI. The CDR3 is CASSIGTGRSNYGYTF. CDR3 DNA sequence: TGTGCCAGCTCAATCGGGACAGGGCGGTCTAACTATGGCTACACCTTC.

This chain uses TRBV28 with TRBJ2-1; D is unclear. Germline CDR1 and CDR2: MDHEN and SYDVKM. V dropped 11 bases and J dropped 3 bases, with 17 bases sitting between them. The CDR3 loop spans 14 amino acids. CDR3 nucleotides: TGTGCCTCCCCTCCCCTTCCTCACTACAATGAGCAGTTCTTC. Protein sequence: CASPPLPHYNEQFF.